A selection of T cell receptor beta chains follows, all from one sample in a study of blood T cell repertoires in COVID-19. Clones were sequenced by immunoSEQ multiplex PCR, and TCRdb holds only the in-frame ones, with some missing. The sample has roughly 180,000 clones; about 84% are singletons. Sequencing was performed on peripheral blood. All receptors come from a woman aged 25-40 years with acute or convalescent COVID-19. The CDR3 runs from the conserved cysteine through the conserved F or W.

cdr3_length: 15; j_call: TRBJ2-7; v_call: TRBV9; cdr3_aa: CASSFQAGARDEQYF
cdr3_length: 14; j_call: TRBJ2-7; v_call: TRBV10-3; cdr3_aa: CAIPGGADPSEQYF
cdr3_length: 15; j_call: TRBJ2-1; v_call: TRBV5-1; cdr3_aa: CASSRRMIGPGGQFF
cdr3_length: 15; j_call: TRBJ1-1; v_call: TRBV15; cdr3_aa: CATSGWLPRGTEAFF
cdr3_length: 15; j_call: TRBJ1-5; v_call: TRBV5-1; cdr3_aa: CASSLDGQGNQPQHF
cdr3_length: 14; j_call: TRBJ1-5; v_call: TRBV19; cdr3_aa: CASSMGSPRQPQHF
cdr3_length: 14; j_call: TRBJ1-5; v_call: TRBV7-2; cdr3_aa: CASSWTGGNQPQHF
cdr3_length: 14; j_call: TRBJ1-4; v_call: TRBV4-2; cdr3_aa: CASSQATGDEKLFF
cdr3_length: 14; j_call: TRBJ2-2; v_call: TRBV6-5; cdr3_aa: CASSLEGGTGELFF
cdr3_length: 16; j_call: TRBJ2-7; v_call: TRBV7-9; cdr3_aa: CASSPNSGGRSDEQYF
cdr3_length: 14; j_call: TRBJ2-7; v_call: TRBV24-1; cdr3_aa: CATSEPDRAYEQYF
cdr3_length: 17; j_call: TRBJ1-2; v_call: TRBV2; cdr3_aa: CASSEAPTGALGYGYTF
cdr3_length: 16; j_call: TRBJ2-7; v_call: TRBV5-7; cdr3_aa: CASSLDFGTGTHEQYF
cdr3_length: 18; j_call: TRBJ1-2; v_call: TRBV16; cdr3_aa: CASSQMAGTGVMPRGYTF
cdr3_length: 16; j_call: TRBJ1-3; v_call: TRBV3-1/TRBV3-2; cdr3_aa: CASSQEGGMSGNTIYF
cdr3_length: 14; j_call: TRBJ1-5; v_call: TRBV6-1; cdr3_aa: CASSDDRGNQPQHF
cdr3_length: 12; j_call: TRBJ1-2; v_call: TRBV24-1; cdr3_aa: CATSDPGYGYTF
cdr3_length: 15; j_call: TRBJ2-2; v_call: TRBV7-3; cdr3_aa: CASSMSGGNTGELFF
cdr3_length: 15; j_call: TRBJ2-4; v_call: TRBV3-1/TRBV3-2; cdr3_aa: CASSLSQLAKNIQYF
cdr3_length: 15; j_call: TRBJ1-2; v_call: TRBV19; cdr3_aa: CASSLLRTGSYGYTF
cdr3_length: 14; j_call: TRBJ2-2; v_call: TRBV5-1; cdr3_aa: CASRGAVNTGELFF
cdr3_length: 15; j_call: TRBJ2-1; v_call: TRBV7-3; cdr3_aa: CASSLTRAFYNEQFF
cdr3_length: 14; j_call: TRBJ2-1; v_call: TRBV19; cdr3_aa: CASSISLLNNEQFF
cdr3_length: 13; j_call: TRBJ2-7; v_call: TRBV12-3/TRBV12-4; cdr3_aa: CASREGTGDEQYF
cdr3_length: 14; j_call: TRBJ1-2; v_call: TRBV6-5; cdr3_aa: CASTKGRGEVGYTF
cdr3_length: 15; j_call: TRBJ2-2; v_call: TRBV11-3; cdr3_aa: CASSIGTGNGGELFF
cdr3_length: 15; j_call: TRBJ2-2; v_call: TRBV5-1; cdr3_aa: CASSLAARRAGELFF
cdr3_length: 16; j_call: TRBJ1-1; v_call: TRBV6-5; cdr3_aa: CASSSLRTGLNTEAFF
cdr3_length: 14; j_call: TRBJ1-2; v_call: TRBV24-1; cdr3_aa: CATSPPGANYGYTF
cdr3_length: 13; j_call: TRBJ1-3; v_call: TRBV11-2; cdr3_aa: CASAQGAGNTIYF
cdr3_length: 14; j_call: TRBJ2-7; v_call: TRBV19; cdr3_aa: CASSIGAGGYEQYF
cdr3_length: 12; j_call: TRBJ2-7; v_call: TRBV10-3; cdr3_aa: CAIRGQGYEQYF
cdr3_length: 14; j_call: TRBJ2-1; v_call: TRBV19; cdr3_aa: CASKGLMNGNEQFF
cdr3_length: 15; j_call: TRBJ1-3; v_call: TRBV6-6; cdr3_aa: CASSFDSVSGNTIYF
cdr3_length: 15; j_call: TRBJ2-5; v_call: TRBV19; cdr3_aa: CASSGRTGGQETQYF
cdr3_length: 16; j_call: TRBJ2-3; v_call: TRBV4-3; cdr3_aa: CASSQGAGIRADTQYF